Listed below are T cell receptor beta chains from one sample, sequenced in a study of human T cells and chemical hapten exposure. TCRdb re-analysed the RACE reads in MiXCR, keeping a single row per CDR3 protein. This sample yields 120,000 to 150,000 distinct CDR3 sequences, of which 12% are seen a single time; 1.3% to 1.5% belongs to the top ten. Material: whole blood, obtained in connection with sensitization to the hapten diphenylcyclopropenone (DPC). The receptor set was obtained from a woman between 45 and 65 years old with alopecia areata. Some clones in this sample may be carry-over from other donors' samples. The conserved cysteine and the conserved F or W are not part of the CDR3 here. Each record gives: clone size, J gene, V gene, CDR3 protein. Not all rows give a size; the values are once, few, many and, for expanded clones, a class.

clone size: NA; J gene: TRBJ2-7; V gene: TRBV2; CDR3 protein: ASSAGRAYEQY
clone size: NA; J gene: TRBJ1-1; V gene: TRBV29-1; CDR3 protein: SVVREEEAF
clone size: many; J gene: TRBJ2-4; V gene: TRBV21-1; CDR3 protein: ASSNRRAVLAKNIQY
clone size: few; J gene: TRBJ2-1; V gene: TRBV7-2; CDR3 protein: ASSLFTSEVSNEQF
clone size: NA; J gene: TRBJ2-5; V gene: TRBV29-1; CDR3 protein: SVRQGEETQY
clone size: NA; J gene: TRBJ2-7; V gene: TRBV6-5; CDR3 protein: ASSLLPGYEQY
clone size: few; J gene: TRBJ2-1; V gene: TRBV5-1; CDR3 protein: ASSWADGGRRGNEQF
clone size: few; J gene: TRBJ2-3; V gene: TRBV3-1; CDR3 protein: ASSHTGEQY
clone size: NA; J gene: TRBJ2-7; V gene: TRBV29-1; CDR3 protein: SVGDIPYEQY
clone size: many; J gene: TRBJ2-4; V gene: TRBV28; CDR3 protein: ASSLSGQGGIQY
clone size: many; J gene: TRBJ1-1; V gene: TRBV20-1; CDR3 protein: SARSATYTEAF
clone size: many; J gene: TRBJ1-1; V gene: TRBV24-1; CDR3 protein: ATAGKTGNIVF
clone size: many; J gene: TRBJ2-3; V gene: TRBV11-2; CDR3 protein: ASSPRAKTSGRETDTQY
clone size: many; J gene: TRBJ2-1; V gene: TRBV13; CDR3 protein: ASRRGYNEQF
clone size: many; J gene: TRBJ1-1; V gene: TRBV6-5; CDR3 protein: ASSPGGREAF
clone size: many; J gene: TRBJ2-4; V gene: TRBV5-1; CDR3 protein: ASSPNRGGNIQY
clone size: NA; J gene: TRBJ2-7; V gene: TRBV10-3; CDR3 protein: AISEFTGEQY
clone size: many; J gene: TRBJ2-3; V gene: TRBV12-3/TRBV12-4; CDR3 protein: ASSFPALPSRGDTQY
clone size: few; J gene: TRBJ2-3; V gene: TRBV7-2; CDR3 protein: ASSIAGDTQY
clone size: few; J gene: TRBJ2-7; V gene: TRBV29-1; CDR3 protein: SVDGNDEQY
clone size: few; J gene: TRBJ1-2; V gene: TRBV20-1; CDR3 protein: SASSSGQGYNYGYT
clone size: many; J gene: TRBJ2-1; V gene: TRBV24-1; CDR3 protein: ATSDPHRSQF
clone size: NA; J gene: TRBJ2-7; V gene: TRBV7-9; CDR3 protein: ASSSTHYEQY
clone size: few; J gene: TRBJ2-1; V gene: TRBV12-3/TRBV12-4; CDR3 protein: ASSFERLGNEQF
clone size: NA; J gene: TRBJ2-5; V gene: TRBV25-1; CDR3 protein: ASSDPQIAGGQETQY
clone size: few; J gene: TRBJ2-2; V gene: TRBV3-1; CDR3 protein: ASSRPGLVGVAGELF
clone size: many; J gene: TRBJ1-3; V gene: TRBV12-3/TRBV12-4; CDR3 protein: ASRREGRAGNTIY
clone size: many; J gene: TRBJ2-1; V gene: TRBV6-2/TRBV6-3; CDR3 protein: ASSYSGAGYNEQF
clone size: many; J gene: TRBJ1-5; V gene: TRBV5-1; CDR3 protein: ASSPGQGNQPQH
clone size: NA; J gene: TRBJ2-5; V gene: TRBV6-5; CDR3 protein: ASSPASVGLETQY
clone size: few; J gene: TRBJ2-3; V gene: TRBV6-1; CDR3 protein: ASLRGLAGDTQY